These 31 T cell receptor beta chains share one sample of origin, sequenced in a study of cytomegalovirus exposure and HLA in healthy donors. Researchers ran the PCR with 60 Vbeta and 13 Jbeta primers. This table comes from immunoSEQ multiplex PCR, and its TCRdb copy is limited to in-frame clones, with some not included. The sample lists over 85,000 clones, roughly three fifths occurring once. Sequencing was performed on PBMCs. These receptors were obtained from a human donor in good health.

V and J are TRBV9 and TRBJ2-3; 7 bases are a match to TRBD1. Germline CDR1 reads SGDLS; CDR2 reads YYNGEE. This CDR3 comprises 14 residues. With 0 bases clipped from V and 4 bases from J, the junction kept 2 bases outside the gene matches. The CDR3 here is CASSVEGAADTQYF. DNA for the CDR3: TGTGCCAGCAGCGTAGAGGGGGCCGCAGATACGCAGTATTTT. Complete variable domain (other parts from reference TRBV9 and TRBJ2-3): DSGVTQTPKHLITATGQRVTLRCSPRSGDLSVYWYQQSLDQGLQFLIQYYNGEERAKGNILERFSAQQFPDLHSELNLSSLELGDSALYFCASSVEGAADTQYFGPGTRLTVL.

V is TRBV5-5 and J is TRBJ2-5; D might be TRBD1 (6 bases). The CDR3 covers 13 residues. The ends were cut back, 4 bases at V and 2 bases at J, with 9 bases in the middle. The V gene's germline CDR1 is SGHKS and CDR2 YYEKEE (reference sequence). The CDR3 loop reads CASSPRGQETQYF. The CDR3 nucleotides read TGTGCCAGCAGCCCGAGGGGGCAAGAGACCCAGTACTTC.

This clone was counted between two and nine times. The J gene is TRBJ1-2, the V gene TRBV9; 7 nucleotides match TRBD1. The CDR3 is 14 residues long. V dropped 4 bases and J dropped 2; count of bases not matched to a gene: 5. Germline loops: CDR1 SGDLS, CDR2 YYNGEE. Here the CDR3 DNA reads TGTGCCAGCAGCCTGGGACAGCAGAACTATGGCTACACCTTC. This codes for CASSLGQQNYGYTF.

This clone has only a few counts. The gene calls are TRBV11-2 and TRBJ1-3; D may be TRBD1 (6 bases). Germline V gene data show CDR1 as SGHAT and CDR2 as FQNNGV. The CDR3 has 15 residues. V was clipped by 4 bases and J by 1 base, with 11 bases between them. In DNA form, the CDR3 reads TGTGCCAGCAGCTCAACAGGGTTGTCTGGAAACACCATATATTTT. Translated, it gives CASSSTGLSGNTIYF.

The CDR3 region is CASSHNSNQPQHF. The DNA of the CDR3 is TGTGCCAGCAGCCACAATAGCAATCAGCCCCAGCATTTT. The chain recombines TRBV6-1 with TRBJ1-5; D ambiguous. Trimming shortened V by 6 bases and J by 0 bases, and 6 bases separated the two germline ends. The CDR3 length is 13 residues. Germline assignment: CDR1 MNHNS and CDR2 SASEGT.

The chain uses TRBV18 and TRBJ2-7; 10 bases map to TRBD2. V trimming: 2 bases; J trimming: 3 bases; junction bases outside the gene matches: 10. The CDR3 runs 17 residues. Germline CDR1 KGHSH, CDR2 LQKENI. CDR3 bases: TGTGCCAGCTCACCAAGCCTTAGCGGGAGGACTAACTACGAGCAGTACTTC. Amino acids: CASSPSLSGRTNYEQYF.

The gene calls are TRBV30 and TRBJ2-1; D may be TRBD2 (6 bases). V dropped 0 bases and J dropped 6 bases, with 12 bases sitting between them. In germline, CDR1 is GTSNPN, CDR2 SVGIG (reference sequence). The CDR3 totals 14 residues. CDR3 sequence reads: CAWSVGSGGNEQFF. The CDR3 nucleotides are TGTGCCTGGAGTGTAGGCTCCGGGGGCAATGAGCAGTTCTTC.

Comments on this clone: This sample also contains other DNA sequences that code for the same CDR3. The chain is built from TRBV27 and TRBJ2-7; D is ambiguous. CDR1 and CDR2 (germline): MNHEY, SMNVEV (reference sequence). This CDR3 spans 13 amino acids. Trimming shortened V by 2 bases and J by 1 base, and 6 bases separated the two germline ends. The CDR3 sequence is CASSLQRSYEQYF. The CDR3 bases are TGTGCCAGCAGTTTACAACGGTCCTACGAGCAGTACTTC.

The V call is TRBV15, the J call TRBJ1-3, with D perhaps matching TRBD1 (5 bases). This CDR3 contains 14 residues. Germline V gene data show CDR1 as LNHNV and CDR2 as YYDKDF (reference sequence). V lost 6 bases and J 4 bases, leaving 13 bases between the germline ends. DNA of the CDR3: TGTGCCACCAGTGGACATATCCCAGGAAACACCATATATTTT. This codes for CATSGHIPGNTIYF.

The rearrangement uses TRBV7-6 and TRBJ1-4, with 10 positions matching TRBD1. The CDR3 runs 15 residues. V lost 5 bases, J lost 8 bases, and 8 bases stayed unmatched. The germline V gene has CDR1 SGHVS and CDR2 FNYEAQ. CDR3 region: CASSQRDRGREKLFF. The CDR3 DNA reads TGTGCCAGCAGCCAGAGGGACAGGGGAAGAGAAAAACTGTTTTTT.

The chain combines TRBV28 with TRBJ2-5, with 8 bases that match TRBD1. The end of the DNA fits TRBJ2-7 better, so the J call may be wrong. CDR3 length equals 16 residues. In germline, CDR1 is MDHEN, CDR2 SYDVKM. This CDR3 is CASSLGMGQDFYEQYF. For the CDR3, the DNA is TGTGCCAGCAGTTTAGGGATGGGACAGGATTTCTACGAGCAGTACTTC.

V is TRBV4-1 and J is TRBJ2-1; TRBD2 matches 9 bases. The CDR3 spans 15 residues. V was clipped by 4 bases and J by 4 bases; unmatched bases: 5. Germline V lookup: CDR1 MGHRA, CDR2 YSYEKL. The CDR3 DNA follows: TGCGCCAGCAGCCTCGGGACTAGCCCATACAATGAGCAGTTCTTC. This sequence encodes CASSLGTSPYNEQFF.

This clone appeared a single time. This chain uses TRBV15 with TRBJ2-2, with 7 positions matching TRBD2. Germline V gene data show CDR1 as LNHNV and CDR2 as YYDKDF (reference sequence). This CDR3 region has 16 residues. V lost 1 base to trimming and J lost 6 bases; unmatched junction nucleotides: 8. DNA for the CDR3: TGTGCCACCAGCAGAGGCCTAGGCGGGAGATCCGGGGAGCTGTTTTTT. It translates to CATSRGLGGRSGELFF.

CDR3 bases: TGTGCCAGCAGACCTCGACAGGGGGCTTCCTACGAGCAGTACTTC. Encoded protein: CASRPRQGASYEQYF. The rearrangement links TRBV19 to TRBJ2-7; the match to TRBD1 covers 10 bases. The CDR3 runs to 15 residues. The germline gives CDR1 LNHDA, CDR2 SQIVND (reference sequence). V lost 9 bases to trimming and J lost 1 base; unmatched junction nucleotides: 9.

This clone was recorded a few times. J is TRBJ1-3 and V is TRBV7-2; the D gene is possibly TRBD1 (5 bases). V was shortened by 5 bases and J by 2 bases, with 10 bases between the two germline ends. The germline gives CDR1 SGHTA, CDR2 FQGNSA. This CDR3 has 14 amino acids. The CDR3 protein is CASSEGVTGNTIYF. The CDR3 DNA follows: TGTGCCAGCAGCGAAGGGGTGACTGGAAACACCATATATTTT. The variable domain in full, completed from reference TRBV7-2 and TRBJ1-3, reads GAGVSQSPSNKVTEKGKDVELRCDPISGHTALYWYRQSLGQGLEFLIYFQGNSAPDKSGLPSDRFSAERTGGSVSTLTIQRTQQEDSAVYLCASSEGVTGNTIYFGEGSWLTVV.

This clone was found a few times. The CDR3 nucleotides read TGTGCCAGCTCACCAGGACAGTTGAGCTCTGGGGCCAACGTCCTGACTTTC. Its protein product is CASSPGQLSSGANVLTF. This chain uses TRBV18 with TRBJ2-6; D might be TRBD1 (6 bases). There are 17 residues in the CDR3. Germline CDR1 reads KGHSH; CDR2 reads LQKENI. Trimming removed 2 bases from V and 0 bases from J, with 11 bases in between.

The chain combines TRBV4-2 with TRBJ2-3, with 10 bases lining up with TRBD2. The CDR3 is 17 residues long. V shed 0 bases and J 3 bases; nucleotides not matched to a gene: 6. The germline V gene has CDR1 LGHNA and CDR2 YNFKEQ. CDR3 nucleotides: TGTGCCAGCAGCCAAGATGACCTAGCGGGAGTTACAGATACGCAGTATTTT. Its translation is CASSQDDLAGVTDTQYF.

The rearrangement uses TRBV4-2 and TRBJ1-5; TRBD1 agrees at 7 bases. The germline CDR1 and CDR2 sequences are LGHNA and YNFKEQ. Germline trimming cut 0 bases from V and 6 bases from J; bases unmatched to any gene: 8. The CDR3 sequence is 16 residues long. The CDR3, as DNA: TGTGCCAGCAGCCAAGAACGGGGACAGTTCCGTCAGCCCCAGCATTTT. This translates into CASSQERGQFRQPQHF.

The V gene is TRBV5-1, the J gene TRBJ2-2, with D unresolved. The CDR3 is made up of 14 amino acids. In germline, CDR1 is SGHRS, CDR2 YFSETQ. The V and J ends lost 0 bases and 5 bases respectively, with 8 bases between them. CDR3 sequence (DNA): TGCGCCAGCAGCTTGGACTATCGAACCGGGGAGCTGTTTTTT. It is translated as CASSLDYRTGELFF.

The chain combines TRBV4-1 with TRBJ2-2; 8 nucleotides line up with TRBD1. CDR3 length equals 16 residues. The germline CDR1 and CDR2 sequences are MGHRA and YSYEKL. The junction had 5 bases not matched to a gene; V was cut back by 3 bases and J by 2 bases. CDR3 protein: CASSHSGQGNTGELFF. The CDR3 coding sequence is TGCGCCAGCAGCCATTCCGGACAGGGAAACACCGGGGAGCTGTTTTTT.

This clone showed up just a few times. The rearrangement joins TRBV15 to TRBJ2-5; tentative D call: TRBD2 (5 bases). Trimming stripped 0 bases from V and 7 bases from J, with 18 bases between. The CDR3 spans 16 residues. Germline V lookup: CDR1 LNHNV, CDR2 YYDKDF (reference sequence). CDR3: CATSREIPGPGVTQYF. CDR3 DNA sequence: TGTGCCACCAGCAGAGAGATCCCTGGACCCGGGGTGACCCAGTACTTC.

The chain carries TRBV30 and TRBJ2-3, with 7 nucleotides matching TRBD2. CDR3 length: 15 residues. V was clipped by 2 bases and J by 5 bases; unmatched bases: 10. CDR1 is GTSNPN, CDR2 SVGIG, per germline (reference sequence). The CDR3 region is CAWSTAAGRGDTQYF. CDR3 nucleotides: TGTGCCTGGAGTACCGCGGCGGGGAGGGGAGATACGCAGTATTTT.

V gene TRBV19 combines with J gene TRBJ2-1; TRBD2 matches 7 bases. V shed 6 bases, J shed 6 bases, and the junction held 5 bases outside the gene matches. The CDR3 covers 13 residues. CDR1 and CDR2 from the germline V gene are LNHDA and SQIVND (reference sequence). The CDR3 spells CASRTAGVNEQFF. In DNA form, the CDR3 reads TGTGCCAGTAGAACGGCGGGAGTCAATGAGCAGTTCTTC.

This clone has only a few counts. This chain uses TRBV7-2 with TRBJ1-5; D may be TRBD1 (5 bases). Per germline, CDR1 SGHTA and CDR2 FQGNSA. This CDR3 spans 16 amino acids. V shed 5 bases and J shed 6 bases, with 20 bases lying between them. The CDR3 DNA sequence: TGTGCCAGCAGCCCTCGCCTGTCGGGGGGGTCTCAGCCCCAGCATTTT. Its translation is CASSPRLSGGSQPQHF.

This clone appeared a single time. The genes are TRBV7-9 and TRBJ2-7, with 8 positions matching TRBD2. The J segment lost 5 bases and the V segment lost 5 bases, leaving 11 bases of the junction unmatched. CDR3 length equals 15 residues. CDR1 SEHNR and CDR2 FQNEAQ come from the germline V gene (reference sequence). The CDR3 nucleotides read TGTGCCAGCAGCCCTAAGATGGCGGGAGGTGACGAGCAGTACTTC. This translates into CASSPKMAGGDEQYF.

CDR3 residues: CASSVWTGVTTDTQYF. The CDR3 DNA reads TGTGCCAGCAGTGTTTGGACAGGGGTTACCACAGATACGCAGTATTTT. This chain joins TRBV25-1 and TRBJ2-3, with 9 positions matching TRBD1. V gave up 4 bases and J gave up 2 bases; unmatched junction bases: 7. Germline loops: CDR1 MGHDK, CDR2 SYGVNS. The CDR3 totals 16 residues.

The chain has TRBV9 and TRBJ2-3; D not certain. Germline V gives CDR1 SGDLS, CDR2 YYNGEE. The CDR3 consists of 12 residues. The germline V and J ends were trimmed by 3 bases and 4 bases, with 6 bases remaining between them. The CDR3 nucleotides read TGTGCCAGCAGCGGTAGTGCAGATACGCAGTATTTT. It yields the protein CASSGSADTQYF.

The rearrangement links TRBV18 to TRBJ2-3; 7 nucleotides align to TRBD2. V gave up 3 bases and J gave up 13 bases; unmatched junction bases: 10. The CDR3 covers 13 residues. Germline V CDR1 and CDR2: KGHSH, LQKENI. The CDR3 loop reads CASSPYSGSSEYF. The CDR3 DNA reads TGTGCCAGCTCACCCTATAGCGGGTCTAGTGAGTATTTT.

The chain employs TRBV11-2 and TRBJ2-2, with a possible D match to TRBD2 (5 bases). The CDR3 totals 16 residues. In germline, CDR1 is SGHAT, CDR2 FQNNGV. Trimming stripped 0 bases from V and 6 bases from J, with 14 bases between. CDR3 nucleotide sequence: TGTGCCAGCAGCTTAGAGATTACCCCGAGGGCCGGGGAGCTGTTTTTT. As protein: CASSLEITPRAGELFF.

The chain carries TRBV30 and TRBJ2-3; weak D call: TRBD2 (5 bases). There are 12 residues in the CDR3. The V and J ends lost 8 bases and 2 bases respectively, with 11 bases between them. In germline, CDR1 is GTSNPN, CDR2 SVGIG (reference sequence). CDR3 amino acids: CARSGSTDTQYF. DNA for the CDR3: TGTGCCCGATCGGGGTCCACAGATACGCAGTATTTT.

The V and J genes are TRBV18 and TRBJ1-2; D is unresolved. Germline CDR1 and CDR2: KGHSH and LQKENI. The V gene lost 3 bases and the J gene lost 0 bases, with 17 bases spanning the gap. CDR3 length: 17 amino acids. CDR3 sequence (DNA): TGTGCCAGCTCACCTAGGTTGAGTACAGAAGCTAACTATGGCTACACCTTC. This translates into CASSPRLSTEANYGYTF.